This is a list of T cell receptor beta chains from one sample in a study of blood T cell repertoires in COVID-19. Sequencing was performed with immunoSEQ multiplex PCR; in TCRdb, only in-frame clones are kept and a portion is missing. The sample has about 220,000 clones, 75% to 90% seen once. Sequenced sample: PBMCs or T cells enriched from blood (not recorded which). The receptors were gathered from a young woman in a cohort exposed to, infected with or recovered from COVID-19 (not recorded which). Each CDR3 is given with its conserved first and last residue. D genes are given only for firm matches. Where a row states a size, it is once, few, many or the class of an expanded clone; other rows omit it.

J | D | V | size | length | DNA | CDR3
TRBJ1-6 | NA | TRBV14 | NA | 15 | TGTGCCAGCAGCCAAGCAAGGGTGGGGCATTCACCCCTCCACTTT | CASSQARVGHSPLHF
TRBJ2-2 | TRBD1 | TRBV6-5 | once | 15 | TGTGCCAGCAGTTCCTGGACAGGGTCAACCGGGGAGCTGTTTTTT | CASSSWTGSTGELFF
TRBJ1-4 | TRBD1 | TRBV2 | NA | 17 | TGTGCCAGCAGCAGAGGACAGGGATTTGCAACTAATGAAAAACTGTTTTTT | CASSRGQGFATNEKLFF
TRBJ1-3 | NA | TRBV5-1 | NA | 14 | TGCGCCAGCAGCCCCCGGACAGAGCGAAACACCATATATTTT | CASSPRTERNTIYF
TRBJ2-2 | NA | TRBV2 | once | 11 | TGTGCCAGCACCCTAAACGGGGAGCTGTTTTTT | CASTLNGELFF
TRBJ2-1 | TRBD2 | TRBV19 | NA | 14 | TGTGCCAGTATCCGGACTAGCGGGAGCCAAGAGCAGTTCTTC | CASIRTSGSQEQFF
TRBJ1-5 | NA | TRBV24-1 | NA | 15 | TGTGCCACCAGTGAAAAGGACAGTCAAAATCAGCCCCAGCATTTT | CATSEKDSQNQPQHF
TRBJ1-1 | NA | TRBV30 | NA | 15 | TGTGCCTGGAGTGTAAGGGGGATGGAAGACACTGAAGCTTTCTTT | CAWSVRGMEDTEAFF
TRBJ2-1 | TRBD2 | TRBV19 | few | 14 | TGTGCCAGTAGTCGTCGGACTAGACGAAATGAGCAGTTCTTC | CASSRRTRRNEQFF
TRBJ1-1 | NA | TRBV19 | NA | 17 | TGTGCCAGTAGTACCTTGAAAATAACAGGGTGGAACACTGAAGCTTTCTTT | CASSTLKITGWNTEAFF
TRBJ1-5 | NA | TRBV4-1 | NA | 16 | TGCGCCAGCAGCCAAGATCATAGGACAGCTAATCAGCCCCAGCATTTT | CASSQDHRTANQPQHF
TRBJ1-3 | NA | TRBV5-6 | NA | 15 | TGTGCCAGCAGCCCAGAAGTTAACTCTGGAAACACCATATATTTT | CASSPEVNSGNTIYF
TRBJ2-5 | TRBD1 | TRBV5-6 | few | 13 | TGTGCCAGCACCGAGGGGGCAGAAGAGACCCAGTACTTC | CASTEGAEETQYF
TRBJ1-6 | NA | TRBV18 | NA | 12 | TGTGCCAGCTCGGTCAGGGATTCACCCCTCCACTTT | CASSVRDSPLHF
TRBJ1-5 | NA | TRBV4-2 | NA | 13 | TGTGCCAGCAGCCAAGATCTTAATCAGCCCCAGCATTTT | CASSQDLNQPQHF
TRBJ2-7 | TRBD2 | TRBV5-6 | NA | 14 | TGTGCCAGCAGCTTGTCTCTAGCGGACTACGAGCAGTACTTC | CASSLSLADYEQYF
TRBJ2-2 | NA | TRBV7-8 | NA | 13 | TGTGCCAGCAGCTTAAGGACTGGCGGGGAGCTGTTTTTT | CASSLRTGGELFF
TRBJ2-5 | TRBD1 | TRBV7-7 | once | 15 | TGTGCCAGCAGCTTATCGACAGGGGAGCAAGAGACCCAGTACTTC | CASSLSTGEQETQYF
TRBJ2-2 | NA | TRBV27 | few | 14 | TGTGCCAGCAGTTCTAAAGGGGGTATAGGGGAGCTGTTTTTT | CASSSKGGIGELFF
TRBJ2-5 | TRBD2 | TRBV28 | NA | 13 | TGTGCCACCAACGGGGGGGCCCAAGAGACCCAGTACTTC | CATNGGAQETQYF
TRBJ2-7 | TRBD2 | TRBV10-1 | NA | 14 | TGCGCCAGCAGTGAGTCGGCCAGGGAGGGCGAGCAGTACTTC | CASSESAREGEQYF
TRBJ1-5 | NA | TRBV18 | once | 14 | TGTGCCAGCTCACCCGAGCGGGCGAGACAGCCCCAGCATTTT | CASSPERARQPQHF
TRBJ2-5 | TRBD2 | TRBV2 | once | 14 | TGTGCCAGCGGACCGGGACTAGCTAAAGAGACCCAGTACTTC | CASGPGLAKETQYF
TRBJ2-3 | NA | TRBV25-1 | few | 16 | TGTGCCAGCAGTGAAGACCAGGGCTTCAACACAGATACGCAGTATTTT | CASSEDQGFNTDTQYF
TRBJ1-2 | TRBD1 | TRBV11-2 | NA | 14 | TGTGCCAGCAGCTTAGTGGGACAGCTGAATGGCTACACCTTC | CASSLVGQLNGYTF
TRBJ2-7 | NA | TRBV2 | NA | 12 | TGTGCCAGCACCACTCTAGCGCACGAGCAGTACTTC | CASTTLAHEQYF
TRBJ2-5 | TRBD2 | TRBV2 | NA | 14 | TGTGCCAGCAGCCCGGGACTAGCGGGGGAGACCCAGTACTTC | CASSPGLAGETQYF
TRBJ1-1 | TRBD1 | TRBV11-1 | NA | 15 | TGTGCCAGCAGCTCCGGGACAGGGGCGAGGTCTGAAGCTTTCTTT | CASSSGTGARSEAFF
TRBJ1-3 | NA | TRBV5-4 | NA | 14 | TGTGCCAGCAGCATCGACACGGGGGGAAACACCATATATTTT | CASSIDTGGNTIYF
TRBJ1-2 | NA | TRBV6-8 | NA | 11 | TGTGCCAGCGGGTCAGGGAATGGCTACACCTTC | CASGSGNGYTF
TRBJ1-2 | NA | TRBV28 | NA | 15 | TGTGCCAGCAGGCCGAGGGGGGGAAAATTCGGTGGCTACACCTTC | CASRPRGGKFGGYTF
TRBJ2-7 | TRBD2 | TRBV5-1 | NA | 16 | TGCGCCAGCAGCTTGGGGGCCGGGGGGATAACCTACGAGCAGTACTTC | CASSLGAGGITYEQYF
TRBJ2-7 | TRBD1 | TRBV15 | NA | 15 | TGTGCCACCAGCAGAGACGTAGGACAGGTGATCGAGCAGTACTTC | CATSRDVGQVIEQYF
TRBJ1-4 | TRBD1 | TRBV7-9 | NA | 16 | TGTGCCAGCAGCCCTGGACCGGGACAGAGGGATGAAAAACTGTTTTTT | CASSPGPGQRDEKLFF
TRBJ2-6 | TRBD1 | TRBV9 | NA | 19 | TGTGCCAGCAGCTCCCGACAGGGATCAGCCTTAGCTGGGGCCAACGTCCTGACTTTC | CASSSRQGSALAGANVLTF
TRBJ1-2 | TRBD1 | TRBV5-1 | once | 16 | TGCGCCAGCAGCTTGGGTTATGATGGACAGGGTGGTGGCTACACCTTC | CASSLGYDGQGGGYTF
TRBJ2-1 | NA | TRBV7-3 | NA | 13 | TGTGCCAGCAGCCCACAGGATTACAATGAGCAGTTCTTC | CASSPQDYNEQFF